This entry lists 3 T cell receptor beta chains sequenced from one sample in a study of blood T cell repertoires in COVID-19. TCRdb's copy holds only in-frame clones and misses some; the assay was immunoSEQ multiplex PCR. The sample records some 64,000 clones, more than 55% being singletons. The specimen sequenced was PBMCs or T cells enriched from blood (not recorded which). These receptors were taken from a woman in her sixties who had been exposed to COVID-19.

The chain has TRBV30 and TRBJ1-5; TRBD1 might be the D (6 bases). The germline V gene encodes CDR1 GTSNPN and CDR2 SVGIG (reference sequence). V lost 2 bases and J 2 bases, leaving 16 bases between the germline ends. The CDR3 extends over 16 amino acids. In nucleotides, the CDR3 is TGTGCCTGGAGTCCTAAGGGGGGGCTTGGCAATCAGCCCCAGCATTTT. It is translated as CAWSPKGGLGNQPQHF.

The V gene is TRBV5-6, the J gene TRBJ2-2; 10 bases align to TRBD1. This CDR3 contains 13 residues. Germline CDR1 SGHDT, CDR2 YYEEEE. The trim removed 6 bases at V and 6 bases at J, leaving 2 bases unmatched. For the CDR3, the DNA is TGTGCCAGCACCGGGACAGGGGCCGGGGAGCTGTTTTTT. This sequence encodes CASTGTGAGELFF.

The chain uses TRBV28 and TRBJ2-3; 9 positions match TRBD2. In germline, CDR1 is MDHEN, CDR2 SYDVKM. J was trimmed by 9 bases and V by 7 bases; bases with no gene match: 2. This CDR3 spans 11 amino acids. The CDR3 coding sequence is TGTGCCAGCAAGGGGACTAGCACGCAGTATTTT. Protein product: CASKGTSTQYF.